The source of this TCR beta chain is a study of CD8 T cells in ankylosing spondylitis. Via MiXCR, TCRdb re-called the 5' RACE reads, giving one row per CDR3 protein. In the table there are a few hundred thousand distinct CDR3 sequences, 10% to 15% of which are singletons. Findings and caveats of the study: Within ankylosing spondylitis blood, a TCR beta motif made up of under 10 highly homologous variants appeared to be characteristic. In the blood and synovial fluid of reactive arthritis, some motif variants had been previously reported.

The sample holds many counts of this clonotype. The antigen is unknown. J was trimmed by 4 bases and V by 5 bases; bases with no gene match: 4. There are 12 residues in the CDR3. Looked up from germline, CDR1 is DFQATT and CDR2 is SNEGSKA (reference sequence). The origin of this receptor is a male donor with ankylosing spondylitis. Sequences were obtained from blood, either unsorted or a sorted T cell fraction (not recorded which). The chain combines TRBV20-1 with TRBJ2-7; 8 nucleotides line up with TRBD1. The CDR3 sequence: CSAQDREYEQYF. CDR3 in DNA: TGCAGTGCTCAGGACAGGGAGTACGAGCAGTACTTC.